These T cell receptor beta chains were read from a single sample in a study of cytomegalovirus exposure and HLA in healthy donors. The repertoire was sequenced with immunoSEQ multiplex PCR; TCRdb's copy has only in-frame clones and lacks some. The sample lists 200,000 to 250,000 clones, about 89% occurring once. Sequencing was carried out using PBMCs. The origin of the receptors is a woman between 18 and 29 years old in good health and CMV-seronegative. Both conserved end residues are part of each CDR3. The order of the fields is J gene, V gene, D gene, clone size, CDR3 protein, CDR3 DNA. D genes are given only for firm matches. The size field is filled for only some rows; it gives once, few, many or a size class.

>TRBJ2-1|TRBV4-2|NA|NA
CASSQVAGASNEQFF
TGTGCCAGCAGCCAAGTTGCGGGGGCTAGTAATGAGCAGTTCTTC
>TRBJ1-3|TRBV7-2|TRBD1|once
CASRQTGGNTIYF
TGTGCCAGCAGGCAGACAGGGGGAAACACCATATATTTT
>TRBJ2-3|TRBV15|NA|NA
CATSRELGGTQYF
TGTGCCACCAGCAGAGAGCTAGGAGGTACGCAGTATTTT
>TRBJ2-3|TRBV7-3|NA|NA
CASSPNGTPEDTQYF
TGTGCCAGCAGCCCGAACGGGACTCCCGAGGATACGCAGTATTTT
>TRBJ2-1|TRBV6-6|NA|many
CASSPKGVYEQFF
TGTGCCAGCAGTCCCAAGGGAGTCTATGAGCAGTTCTTC
>TRBJ2-1|TRBV11-3|TRBD2|NA
CASSLGVAGGSYNEQFF
TGTGCCAGCAGCTTAGGGGTAGCGGGGGGCTCCTACAATGAGCAGTTCTTC
>TRBJ1-4|TRBV13|TRBD1|NA
CASSLTQGSSEKLFF
TGTGCCAGCAGCTTGACACAGGGGAGCAGTGAAAAACTGTTTTTT
>TRBJ2-7|TRBV27|NA|NA
CASSLIGAGYEQYF
TGTGCCAGCAGTTTAATTGGGGCAGGGTACGAGCAGTACTTC
>TRBJ2-1|TRBV5-1|TRBD2|NA
CASSQTSGRLEQFF
TGCGCCAGCAGCCAGACTAGCGGGAGGCTTGAGCAGTTCTTC
>TRBJ2-1|TRBV6-1|TRBD2|NA
CASSDGTSGGAYNEQFF
TGTGCCAGCAGTGACGGGACTAGCGGGGGGGCTTACAATGAGCAGTTCTTC
>TRBJ2-7|TRBV10-1|TRBD1|NA
CASGTGGEQYF
TGCGCCAGCGGGACAGGTGGCGAGCAGTACTTC
>TRBJ1-1|TRBV19|TRBD1|NA
CASSDRTGARAFF
TGTGCCAGTAGCGATAGGACAGGAGCGAGAGCTTTCTTT
>TRBJ1-6|TRBV19|NA|NA
CASTGQIASPLHF
TGTGCCAGTACCGGACAGATTGCTTCACCCCTCCACTTT
>TRBJ2-7|TRBV11-3|TRBD1|NA
CASSRGGQGTYEQYF
TGTGCCAGCAGCAGGGGGGGACAGGGGACCTACGAGCAGTACTTC
>TRBJ2-7|TRBV27|TRBD2|NA
CASSPGTSGPEGVVYEQYF
TGTGCCAGCAGTCCCGGGACTAGCGGGCCGGAAGGGGTGGTATACGAGCAGTACTTC
>TRBJ2-7|TRBV19|NA|NA
CASSTRGGTSYEQYF
TGTGCCAGTAGTACGAGGGGGGGGACTTCCTACGAGCAGTACTTC
>TRBJ2-1|TRBV18|NA|NA
CASSPREVAVHEQFF
TGTGCCAGCTCACCACGTGAGGTAGCGGTTCATGAGCAGTTCTTC
>TRBJ2-3|TRBV18|NA|NA
CASPLGDRNPTTDTQYF
TGTGCCAGCCCTCTCGGGGATAGGAACCCTACCACAGATACGCAGTATTTT
>TRBJ2-7|TRBV7-2|NA|NA
CASSLMSYEQYF
TGTGCCAGCAGCTTAATGTCTTACGAGCAGTACTTC
>TRBJ2-1|TRBV7-8|TRBD2|NA
CASSRTFGAGGYNEQFF
TGTGCCAGCAGCCGAACCTTTGGGGCGGGGGGGTACAATGAGCAGTTCTTC
>TRBJ2-5|TRBV5-8|NA|NA
CASSAGTRGPYQETQYF
TGTGCCAGCAGCGCCGGTACCAGGGGTCCCTACCAAGAGACCCAGTACTTC
>TRBJ1-1|TRBV18|NA|NA
CASSISRPAGVGTEAFF
TGTGCCAGCTCAATCTCAAGACCGGCAGGGGTGGGGACTGAAGCTTTCTTT
>TRBJ1-1|TRBV4-1|NA|NA
CASSQEAQNTEAFF
TGCGCCAGCAGCCAAGAAGCGCAGAACACTGAAGCTTTCTTT
>TRBJ2-1|TRBV5-5|NA|NA
CASSLTNYNEQFF
TGTGCCAGCAGCCTAACTAACTACAATGAGCAGTTCTTC
>TRBJ1-4|TRBV6-6|NA|few
CASSDVGRGEKLFF
TGTGCCAGCAGTGACGTGGGGCGAGGTGAAAAACTGTTTTTT
>TRBJ2-5|TRBV19|NA|once
CASSRESASQTQYF
TGTGCCAGTAGCCGCGAATCAGCGTCCCAGACCCAGTACTTC
>TRBJ1-5|TRBV4-3|NA|once
CASSEARQLNQPQHF
TGCGCCAGCAGCGAAGCTAGACAGTTGAATCAGCCCCAGCATTTT
>TRBJ2-5|TRBV7-9|TRBD2|NA
CASSPDTSGYDPRAAQYF
TGTGCCAGCAGCCCCGACACTAGCGGGTATGATCCAAGAGCGGCCCAGTACTTC
>TRBJ1-1|TRBV10-1|NA|NA
CASSGNRAVNTEAFF
TGCGCCAGCAGTGGGAACAGGGCGGTGAACACTGAAGCTTTCTTT
>TRBJ2-1|TRBV10-1|TRBD2|NA
CASRAPSGSSYNEQFF
TGCGCCAGCAGGGCCCCTAGCGGGAGCTCCTACAATGAGCAGTTCTTC
>TRBJ1-4|TRBV5-1|TRBD1|NA
CASSSRDRGNEKLFF
TGCGCCAGCAGCTCCCGGGACAGGGGGAATGAAAAACTGTTTTTT
>TRBJ1-2|TRBV25-1|TRBD1|NA
CASSTRTGSGYTF
TGTGCCAGCAGTACCAGGACAGGGAGCGGCTACACCTTC
>TRBJ2-1|TRBV7-9|TRBD2|NA
CASVGTSSYNEQFF
TGTGCCAGCGTGGGGACTAGCTCCTACAATGAGCAGTTCTTC
>TRBJ2-3|TRBV28|TRBD1|NA
CASSPRDRGRTDTQYF
TGTGCCAGCAGTCCCCGGGACAGGGGGCGGACAGATACGCAGTATTTT
>TRBJ2-1|TRBV6-5|NA|NA
CASSLGGTSYNEQFF
TGTGCCAGCAGTTTAGGGGGTACCTCCTACAATGAGCAGTTCTTC
>TRBJ2-7|TRBV6-5|TRBD2|NA
CASTNRGGDYEQYF
TGTGCCAGCACCAACCGCGGGGGTGACTACGAGCAGTACTTC
>TRBJ2-7|TRBV6-1|TRBD2|once
CASRLAGDYGIYWYF
TGTGCCAGCAGGCTAGCGGGAGATTATGGGATCTATTGGTACTTC
>TRBJ2-1|TRBV19|NA|NA
CASRDFAYNEQFF
TGTGCCAGTAGGGACTTTGCATACAATGAGCAGTTCTTC
>TRBJ2-7|TRBV5-4|NA|NA
CASSATGKNYEQYF
TGTGCCAGCAGCGCTACCGGGAAAAACTACGAGCAGTACTTC
>TRBJ1-3|TRBV7-8|TRBD1|NA
CASSSGQGMRNTIYF
TGTGCCAGCAGCTCGGGACAGGGGATGAGAAACACCATATATTTT
>TRBJ1-5|TRBV19|TRBD1|NA
CASSLTGTGTNQPQHF
TGTGCCAGTAGTTTGACCGGGACAGGAACCAATCAGCCCCAGCATTTT
>TRBJ2-3|TRBV4-3|NA|NA
CASSPPGWGTDTQYF
TGCGCCAGCAGCCCCCCGGGTTGGGGCACAGATACGCAGTATTTT
>TRBJ1-1|TRBV19|NA|NA
CASWQGMNTEAFF
TGTGCCAGTTGGCAGGGGATGAACACTGAAGCTTTCTTT
>TRBJ2-2|TRBV7-6|TRBD1|NA
CASSSSSGQGIWGTGELFF
TGTGCCAGCAGCTCCTCCTCGGGACAGGGCATTTGGGGCACCGGGGAGCTGTTTTTT
>TRBJ2-2|TRBV19|TRBD2|NA
CASSRTSGGTGELFF
TGTGCCAGTAGTAGGACTAGCGGGGGTACCGGGGAGCTGTTTTTT
>TRBJ1-5|TRBV9|NA|NA
CASSVGEGRNQPQHF
TGTGCCAGCAGCGTCGGGGAAGGCCGAAATCAGCCCCAGCATTTT
>TRBJ2-2|TRBV19|NA|NA
CATSRQGGTGELFF
TGTGCCACCTCGAGACAGGGAGGTACCGGGGAGCTGTTTTTT
>TRBJ2-3|TRBV7-9|NA|NA
CASSLLAAGSRADTQYF
TGTGCCAGCAGCTTACTTGCGGCGGGCTCTAGGGCAGATACGCAGTATTTT
>TRBJ2-2|TRBV7-2|NA|NA
CASSLGLTNTGELFF
TGTGCCAGCAGCTTAGGACTTACGAACACCGGGGAGCTGTTTTTT
>TRBJ2-7|TRBV7-2|NA|NA
CASSTEPPGGSSYEQYF
TGTGCCAGCAGCACAGAACCCCCGGGGGGCTCATCCTACGAGCAGTACTTC
>TRBJ1-4|TRBV11-2|NA|NA
CASSFRGYWNEKLFF
TGTGCCAGCAGCTTCAGGGGTTACTGGAATGAAAAACTGTTTTTT
>TRBJ2-7|TRBV7-2|NA|NA
CASSSLQGHRDYEQYF
TGTGCCAGCAGCTCTTTACAGGGCCATCGTGACTACGAGCAGTACTTC
>TRBJ2-7|TRBV2|NA|NA
CASSLALEIYEQYF
TGTGCCAGCAGTCTAGCGTTGGAGATCTACGAGCAGTACTTC
>TRBJ2-3|TRBV5-4|TRBD2|NA
CASSLEASGGRGTQYF
TGTGCCAGCAGCTTGGAGGCTAGCGGGGGGCGGGGTACGCAGTATTTT
>TRBJ1-3|TRBV14|NA|NA
CASSQVLLLRGGSGNTIYF
TGTGCCAGCAGCCAAGTTCTTCTCCTGCGGGGAGGCTCTGGAAACACCATATATTTT
>TRBJ2-7|TRBV4-3|NA|NA
CASSHELSAGKDEQYF
TGCGCCAGCAGCCACGAGCTCTCGGCAGGGAAGGACGAGCAGTACTTC
>TRBJ2-7|TRBV4-2|TRBD2|once
CASSQVSGLAGGRRDEQYF
TGTGCCAGCAGCCAAGTGTCGGGACTAGCGGGGGGAAGGAGAGACGAGCAGTACTTC